The sequence of this T cell receptor beta chain was determined in a study of blood T cell repertoires in COVID-19. In the study overall: Spain, Italy and the United States supplied samples that represented acute and convalescent COVID-19. From T cells, B-cell-depleted T cells, or PBMCs came the material, which was cDNA or gDNA.

Original processing methods: Amplification of reference gene primers provided the estimated nucleated cell counts. Measured with immunoSEQ multiplex PCR; TCRdb has only the in-frame clones, and not every one. V and J calls and clone size are as listed in that table; D and trimming were resolved from the DNA. The sample has about 70,000 clones, around 88% seen once; the top ten hold about 12%. The CDR3 consists of 16 residues. CDR1 and CDR2 from the germline V gene are SEHNR and FQNEAQ (reference sequence). After removal of 7 bases from V and 4 bases from J, the junction contained 15 bases not matched to a gene.

Sequenced material: peripheral blood. V gene TRBV7-9 combines with J gene TRBJ1-2; 7 bases agree with TRBD1. The clonotype was recovered from a human donor in a cohort sampled during active COVID-19. CDR3 DNA: TGTGCCAGCACCGCTTACCCCGACAGGGTTAGCTATGGCTACACCTTC. It encodes CASTAYPDRVSYGYTF.